Following are 10 T cell receptor beta chains from one sample sequenced in a study of blood T cell repertoires in COVID-19. TCRdb's copy holds only in-frame clones and misses some; the assay was immunoSEQ multiplex PCR. This sample has approximately 250,000 clones, with approximately 85% found just once. The sample was PBMCs or T cells enriched from blood (not recorded which). The origin of the receptors is a woman in her 50s with acute COVID-19.

The sample holds one count of this clone. The chain employs TRBV19 and TRBJ2-3; maybe TRBD2 (6 bases). Trimming took 2 bases from V and 9 from J, leaving 21 bases between them. Germline CDR1 and CDR2: LNHDA and SQIVND (reference sequence). The CDR3 sequence is 16 residues long. The CDR3 sequence is CASSISGDSSSGTQYF. Here the CDR3 DNA reads TGTGCCAGTAGTATATCCGGGGACTCCTCATCGGGGACGCAGTATTTT.

The rearrangement joins TRBV4-1 to TRBJ2-1; 8 bases agree with TRBD2. CDR1 is MGHRA and CDR2 is YSYEKL in the germline V gene. This CDR3 has 17 amino acids. V trimming: 4 bases; J trimming: 5 bases; junction bases outside the gene matches: 13. CDR3 sequence reads: CASSLAAGGAGHNEQFF. DNA for the CDR3: TGCGCCAGCAGCCTAGCAGCCGGGGGGGCCGGGCACAATGAGCAGTTCTTC.

V gene TRBV7-8 combines with J gene TRBJ2-3, with D unclear. Germline assignment: CDR1 SGHVS and CDR2 FQNEAQ. Deletions cut 1 base from V and 6 bases from J, with 5 bases between. The CDR3 sequence is 12 residues long. DNA for the CDR3: TGTGCCAGCAGCTTAGTCCGGGATACGCAGTATTTT. Translated, it gives CASSLVRDTQYF.

The V and J genes are TRBV4-1 and TRBJ1-2, with TRBD1 identical over 8 bases. With V trimmed by 5 bases and J by 2 bases, 1 base remained unmatched. The CDR3 runs 13 residues. Looked up from germline, CDR1 is MGHRA and CDR2 is YSYEKL. The CDR3 sequence is CASSGQGNYGYTF. CDR3 DNA: TGCGCCAGCAGCGGACAGGGAAACTATGGCTACACCTTC.

V and J are TRBV25-1 and TRBJ2-3; a weak D match, TRBD1 (6 bases). This CDR3 contains 14 residues. The germline gives CDR1 MGHDK, CDR2 SYGVNS. The V and J ends lost 8 bases and 2 bases respectively, with 14 bases between them. The CDR3 DNA reads as TGTGCCAGCCTGGACAGCTTACCCACAGATACGCAGTATTTT. Translation gives CASLDSLPTDTQYF. The full variable domain, rest sourced from reference TRBV25-1 and TRBJ2-3, is EADIYQTPRYLVIGTGKKITLECSQTMGHDKMYWYQQDPGMELHLIHYSYGVNSTEKGDLSSESTVSRIRTEHFPLTLESARPSHTSQYLCASLDSLPTDTQYFGPGTRLTVL.

This clone was found a few times. The chain has TRBV7-9 and TRBJ1-1; the match to TRBD1 covers 9 bases. Trimming removed 5 bases from V and 2 bases from J; junction bases left unmatched: 6. This CDR3 has 15 amino acids. Germline V lookup: CDR1 SEHNR, CDR2 FQNEAQ (reference sequence). This chain's CDR3 is CASSATDRGNTEAFF. For the CDR3, the DNA is TGTGCCAGCAGCGCCACGGACAGGGGAAACACTGAAGCTTTCTTT.

The CDR3 DNA is TGTGCCAGCAGCCTATCTTATGATGGCTACACCTTC. This translates into CASSLSYDGYTF. The V call is TRBV14, the J call TRBJ1-2; no clear D. Trimming pared 4 bases from V and 6 bases from J, leaving 9 bases between. The CDR3 loop spans 12 amino acids. The germline gives CDR1 SGHDN, CDR2 FVKESK.

V is TRBV19 and J is TRBJ1-4, with unresolved D. Trimming stripped 3 bases from V and 7 bases from J, with 15 bases between. Germline CDR1 LNHDA, CDR2 SQIVND (reference sequence). This CDR3 comprises 15 residues. CDR3 sequence: CASSIGRRQGEKLFF. CDR3 sequence (DNA): TGTGCCAGTAGTATCGGAAGGAGGCAAGGTGAAAAACTGTTTTTT.

The genes are TRBV4-3 and TRBJ1-4; a weak D match, TRBD1 (6 bases). This CDR3 is built from 16 residues. The germline V gene encodes CDR1 LGHNA and CDR2 YSLEER. V lost 0 bases and J lost 7, with 15 bases in between. CDR3 sequence reads: CASSQDLGQPREKLFF. CDR3 DNA: TGCGCCAGCAGCCAAGATCTAGGACAGCCTCGTGAAAAACTGTTTTTT.

V gene TRBV13 combines with J gene TRBJ1-2; D may be TRBD1 (5 bases). The germline CDR1 and CDR2 sequences are PRHDT and FYEKMQ (reference sequence). The CDR3 covers 13 residues. The V and J ends lost 1 base and 5 bases respectively, with 8 bases between them. CDR3 region: CASSLETVYGYTF. In DNA, the CDR3 is TGTGCCAGCAGCTTAGAGACAGTATATGGCTACACCTTC.